This TCR beta chain was profiled in a study of control samples from healthy donors and cancer patients. Germline CDR1 is SGHRS and CDR2 is YFSETQ. V lost 0 bases and J 3 bases, leaving 10 bases between the germline ends. The CDR3 has 14 residues. The data were produced by immunoSEQ multiplex PCR, yet TCRdb's version contains in-frame clones alone and is incomplete. Of some 120,000 clones in the sample, 75% to 90% were seen once. V usage is TRBV5-1 and J usage is TRBJ2-7; no reliable D call. The sequencing input was PBMCs. The sequence was obtained from a woman in her 50s with colorectal cancer. The CDR3 sequence is CASSLAGPGYEQYF. As DNA, the CDR3 is TGCGCCAGCAGCTTGGCTGGGCCCGGCTACGAGCAGTACTTC.